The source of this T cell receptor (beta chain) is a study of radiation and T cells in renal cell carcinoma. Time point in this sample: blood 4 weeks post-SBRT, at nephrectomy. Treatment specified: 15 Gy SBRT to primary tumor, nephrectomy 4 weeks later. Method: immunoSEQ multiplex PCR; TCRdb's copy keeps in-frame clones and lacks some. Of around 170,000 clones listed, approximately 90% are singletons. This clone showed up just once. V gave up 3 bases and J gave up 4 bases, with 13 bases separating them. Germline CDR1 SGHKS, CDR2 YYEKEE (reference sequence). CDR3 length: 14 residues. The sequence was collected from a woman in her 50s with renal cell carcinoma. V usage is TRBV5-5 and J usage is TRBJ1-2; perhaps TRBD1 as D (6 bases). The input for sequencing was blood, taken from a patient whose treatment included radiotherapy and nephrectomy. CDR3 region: CASSSGDRGYGYTF. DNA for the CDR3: TGTGCCAGCAGCTCAGGGGATAGGGGCTATGGCTACACCTTC.